This TCR beta chain was recovered during a study of OX40 agonist ivuxolimab in advanced cancers. Looked up from germline, CDR1 is PRHDT and CDR2 is FYEKMQ (reference sequence). The CDR3 has 12 amino acids. The ends lost 4 bases at V and 6 bases at J; junction bases unmatched: 1. Only in-frame clones appear in the TCRdb table, and some are missing; sequencing was by immunoSEQ multiplex PCR. The sample carries roughly 90,000 clones, around 90% recorded once. The chain links TRBV13 to TRBJ2-7, with 9 bases fitting TRBD1. The sequence derives from an adult with an advanced solid tumor such as melanoma, head and neck, liver or kidney cancer. The source was CD4+ or CD8+ T cells sorted from blood, collected in a trial of the OX40 agonist ivuxolimab. The CDR3 nucleotides are TGTGCCAGCAGCTCGGACAGGGGCGAGCAGTACTTC. It is translated as CASSSDRGEQYF.